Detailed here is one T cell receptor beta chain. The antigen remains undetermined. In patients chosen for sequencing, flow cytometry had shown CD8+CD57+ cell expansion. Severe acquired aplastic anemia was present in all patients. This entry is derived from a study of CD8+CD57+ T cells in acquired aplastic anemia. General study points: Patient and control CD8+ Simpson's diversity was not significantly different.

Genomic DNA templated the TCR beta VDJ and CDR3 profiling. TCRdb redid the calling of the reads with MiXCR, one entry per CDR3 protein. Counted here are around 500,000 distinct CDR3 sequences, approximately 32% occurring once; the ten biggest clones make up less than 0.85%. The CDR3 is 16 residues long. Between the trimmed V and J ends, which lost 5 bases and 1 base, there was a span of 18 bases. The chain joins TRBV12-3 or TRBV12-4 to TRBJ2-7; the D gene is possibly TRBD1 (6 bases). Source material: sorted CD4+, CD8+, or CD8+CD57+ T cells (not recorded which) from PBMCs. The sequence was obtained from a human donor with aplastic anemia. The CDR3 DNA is TGTGCCAGCAGTCCAATAGACAGGCAGATTTCCTACGAGCAGTACTTC. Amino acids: CASSPIDRQISYEQYF.